A single sample is the source of the 9 T cell receptor beta chains below, sequenced in a study of T cells in Graves' hyperthyroidism and ophthalmopathy. Regions amplified from RNA transcripts were the TCR beta CDR3 regions. The TCR CDR3 was amplified in a first-round RT-PCR using the HTBI primer set. A single record per CDR3 protein comes from TCRdb applying MiXCR to the multiplex PCR reads. The sample yields more than 350,000 distinct CDR3 sequences, 13% to 15% seen once. Sequencing was done on a sample of blood. These receptors all come from a woman in her sixties with Graves' ophthalmopathy.

This clonotype was detected ten times or more. The chain combines TRBV5-1 with TRBJ2-1; TRBD2 might be the D (6 bases). Germline V gene sequence: CDR1 SGHRS, CDR2 YFSETQ. The CDR3 runs 14 residues. The germline V and J ends were trimmed by 0 bases and 5 bases, with 9 bases remaining between them. The CDR3 nucleotides read TGCGCCAGCAGCTTGGGGGACTGGGACAATGAGCAGTTCTTC. Translating gives CASSLGDWDNEQFF.

This clonotype was counted ten times or more. V gene TRBV20-1 combines with J gene TRBJ2-1, with D maybe TRBD2 (7 bases). V was cut by 6 bases and J by 10 bases, with 19 bases left in between. From germline, CDR1 is DFQATT and CDR2 SNEGSKA (reference sequence). The CDR3 consists of 13 residues. The CDR3 region has the DNA TGCAGTGCCCCTAGGGGGGGTGATCGGGAGCAGTTCTTC. Its protein product is CSAPRGGDREQFF.

This clonotype was seen repeatedly, ten times or more. The chain carries TRBV20-1 and TRBJ1-1; D gene ambiguous. CDR1 DFQATT and CDR2 SNEGSKA come from the germline V gene (reference sequence). Trimming removed 0 bases at V and 0 bases at J, with 5 bases between. This CDR3 region has 13 residues. The CDR3 DNA reads TGCAGTGCTAGAGACCACATGAACACTGAAGCTTTCTTT. Translating gives CSARDHMNTEAFF.

This clonotype has only a few counts. V usage is TRBV12-5 and J usage is TRBJ2-1; the D gene is possibly TRBD2 (7 bases). CDR1 is LGHNT, CDR2 FRNRAP, per germline. CDR3 length equals 14 residues. The V end was cut by 3 bases, the J end by 7 bases, with 13 bases between. CDR3 coding DNA: TGTGCTAGTGGTTTTGTGGGAGGGGGGAATGAGCAGTTCTTC. It encodes CASGFVGGGNEQFF. Together with reference TRBV12-5 and TRBJ2-1, the CDR3 gives the full variable domain: DARVTQTPRHKVTEMGQEVTMRCQPILGHNTVFWYRQTMMQGLELLAYFRNRAPLDDSGMPKDRFSAEMPDATLATLKIQPSEPRDSAVYFCASGFVGGGNEQFFGPGTRLTVL.

The gene calls are TRBV2 and TRBJ2-2, with 7 bases matching TRBD1. CDR3 length: 13 amino acids. Germline CDR1 reads SNHLY; CDR2 reads FYNNEI. With 10 bases clipped from V and 5 bases from J, the junction kept 7 bases outside the gene matches. CDR3 sequence: CAIGRDSTGELFF. The CDR3 nucleotides read TGTGCCATCGGCCGGGACAGTACCGGGGAGCTGTTTTTT.

The gene calls are TRBV14 and TRBJ2-1; D may be TRBD1 or TRBD2 (5 bases each). V lost 0 bases, J lost 0 bases, and 9 bases lay in between. From germline, CDR1 is SGHDN and CDR2 FVKESK. The CDR3 is made up of 16 amino acids. In nucleotides, the CDR3 is TGTGCCAGCAGCCAAGATTGGGGGAGCTCCTACAATGAGCAGTTCTTC. This gives the protein CASSQDWGSSYNEQFF.

Ten or more counts support this clonotype. The chain employs TRBV2 and TRBJ2-1, with TRBD2 matching 9 bases. The CDR3 runs to 14 residues. V lost 4 bases to trimming and J lost 7 bases; unmatched junction nucleotides: 5. Germline loops: CDR1 SNHLY, CDR2 FYNNEI. CDR3 bases: TGTGCCAGCAGTGTAGCGGGAGCGGGGAATGAGCAGTTCTTC. It codes for CASSVAGAGNEQFF.

This chain connects TRBV19 to TRBJ1-6; 9 nucleotides line up with TRBD1. Germline lookup yields CDR1 LNHDA and CDR2 SQIVND (reference sequence). The trim removed 5 bases at V and 2 bases at J, leaving 7 bases unmatched. The CDR3 covers 17 residues. This CDR3 reads CASSARTGVAYNSPLHF. The CDR3 bases are TGTGCCAGTAGTGCCCGGACAGGGGTCGCCTATAATTCACCCCTCCACTTT.

This clonotype has just a few counts. CDR3 loop: CATKDRGPGGELFF. The CDR3 nucleotides are TGTGCCACCAAAGACAGGGGGCCCGGCGGGGAGCTGTTTTTT. The rearrangement uses TRBV24-1 and TRBJ2-2; 10 nucleotides agree with TRBD1. Trimming removed 8 bases from V and 7 bases from J; junction bases left unmatched: 6. Germline assignment: CDR1 KGHDR and CDR2 SFDVKD. There are 14 residues in the CDR3.